Below are 11 T cell receptor beta chains sequenced from a single sample in a study of blood T cell repertoires in COVID-19. Some clones are missing from TCRdb's copy, which holds only in-frame ones; the method was immunoSEQ multiplex PCR. The sample includes under 250,000 clones, roughly 80% of them seen just once. The specimen was peripheral blood. These receptors all stem from a woman in her sixties or seventies with COVID-19, enrolled during active disease.

This sequence joins TRBV7-2 and TRBJ1-4; D uncertain. Germline CDR1 reads SGHTA; CDR2 reads FQGNSA. Trimming cost V 1 base and J 8 bases, with 8 bases left between them. The CDR3 spans 13 residues. CDR3 DNA sequence: TGTGCCAGCAGCTTAGAGCCCGCCGAAAAACTGTTTTTT. Protein: CASSLEPAEKLFF.

V usage is TRBV19 and J usage is TRBJ1-5; 7 bases are a match to TRBD1. V was clipped by 7 bases and J by 4 bases; unmatched bases: 7. The CDR3 length is 14 residues. CDR1 is LNHDA, CDR2 SQIVND, per germline (reference sequence). CDR3 nucleotide sequence: TGTGCCAGTAAACCCTCGACAGGGAATCAGCCCCAGCATTTT. It encodes CASKPSTGNQPQHF. Full variable domain (remainder filled in from reference TRBV19 and TRBJ1-5): DGGITQSPKYLFRKEGQNVTLSCEQNLNHDAMYWYRQDPGQGLRLIYYSQIVNDFQKGDIAEGYSVSREKKESFPLTVTSAQKNPTAFYLCASKPSTGNQPQHFGDGTRLSIL.

Only one count was recorded for this clone. The chain employs TRBV27 and TRBJ1-1; D possibly corresponds to TRBD1 (6 bases). Germline V gene lookup returns CDR1 MNHEY and CDR2 SMNVEV (reference sequence). There are 12 residues in the CDR3. Trimming took 3 bases from V and 5 from J, leaving 7 bases between them. The CDR3 loop is CASSFRGTEAFF. CDR3 coding DNA: TGTGCCAGCAGTTTCAGGGGTACTGAAGCTTTCTTT.

This sequence joins TRBV5-8 and TRBJ1-2; 7 nucleotides align to TRBD1. Germline V gene data show CDR1 as SGHTS and CDR2 as YDEGEE. With 4 bases clipped from V and 4 bases from J, the junction kept 10 bases outside the gene matches. The CDR3 totals 15 residues. In DNA, the CDR3 is TGTGCCAGCAGCCGAACCTGGGACAGTCTCTATGGCTACACCTTC. Amino acids: CASSRTWDSLYGYTF.

The chain couples TRBV7-2 to TRBJ2-2; D is ambiguous. This CDR3 contains 13 residues. CDR1 and CDR2 from the germline V gene are SGHTA and FQGNSA. Deletions cut 3 bases from V and 2 bases from J, with 4 bases between. The CDR3 DNA reads as TGTGCCAGCAGCTTCGGTAACACCGGGGAGCTGTTTTTT. This sequence encodes CASSFGNTGELFF. The full variable domain, its missing parts supplied by reference TRBV7-2 and TRBJ2-2, is GAGVSQSPSNKVTEKGKDVELRCDPISGHTALYWYRQSLGQGLEFLIYFQGNSAPDKSGLPSDRFSAERTGGSVSTLTIQRTQQEDSAVYLCASSFGNTGELFFGEGSRLTVL.

The genes are TRBV10-2 and TRBJ1-2, with no clear D. CDR1 and CDR2 from the germline V gene are WSHSY and SAAADI. V was shortened by 3 bases and J by 2 bases, with 10 bases between the two germline ends. This CDR3 has 14 amino acids. The CDR3 DNA is TGCGCCAGCAGTGACCGGGGTGCGAACTATGGCTACACCTTC. It encodes CASSDRGANYGYTF.

CDR3 protein: CASSPGRDRAHVEDGSSTDTQYF. The CDR3 nucleotides read TGTGCCAGCTCACCGGGCCGGGACAGGGCCCATGTCGAGGATGGATCTAGCACAGATACGCAGTATTTT. V and J are TRBV18 and TRBJ2-3; 9 bases align to TRBD1. The junction had 25 bases not matched to a gene; V was cut back by 3 bases and J by 0 bases. CDR3 length equals 23 residues. Germline CDR1 reads KGHSH; CDR2 reads LQKENI. Together with reference TRBV18 and TRBJ2-3, the CDR3 gives the full variable domain: NAGVMQNPRHLVRRRGQEARLRCSPMKGHSHVYWYRQLPEEGLKFMVYLQKENIIDESGMPKERFSAEFPKEGPSILRIQQVVRGDSAAYFCASSPGRDRAHVEDGSSTDTQYFGPGTRLTVL.

This sequence joins TRBV10-3 and TRBJ1-3; D gene ambiguous. Trimming took 8 bases from V and 0 from J, leaving 14 bases between them. The CDR3 length is 15 residues. In germline, CDR1 is ENHRY, CDR2 SYGVKD. The CDR3, as DNA: TGTGCCATCCAGTCGGAGCAAAGCTCTGGAAACACCATATATTTT. Translated, it gives CAIQSEQSSGNTIYF.

The rearrangement uses TRBV30 and TRBJ1-5, with 12 bases fitting TRBD1. CDR1 is GTSNPN and CDR2 is SVGIG in the germline V gene (reference sequence). V lost 6 bases, J lost 4 bases, and 7 bases stayed unmatched. The CDR3 spans 15 residues. The CDR3 sequence is CACGTGGGRNQPQHF. CDR3 nucleotide sequence: TGTGCCTGCGGGACAGGGGGCGGAAGAAATCAGCCCCAGCATTTT.

The sample holds many counts of this clone. The chain couples TRBV27 to TRBJ1-1; the match to TRBD1 covers 7 bases. Germline V gene data show CDR1 as MNHEY and CDR2 as SMNVEV (reference sequence). This CDR3 has 14 amino acids. The V and J ends lost 6 bases and 1 base, in that order; junction bases with no gene match: 5. CDR3 in amino acids: CASRLGQKNTEAFF. DNA for the CDR3: TGTGCCAGCAGACTGGGACAGAAGAACACTGAAGCTTTCTTT.

The chain combines TRBV5-1 with TRBJ2-1; 11 bases match TRBD2. Germline lookup yields CDR1 SGHRS and CDR2 YFSETQ. The CDR3 runs to 17 residues. After removal of 0 bases from V and 0 bases from J, the junction contained 2 bases not matched to a gene. CDR3 in amino acids: CASSLGLAGPSYNEQFF. The CDR3 nucleotides are TGCGCCAGCAGCTTGGGACTAGCGGGGCCCTCCTACAATGAGCAGTTCTTC. The full variable domain, its missing parts supplied by reference TRBV5-1 and TRBJ2-1, is KAGVTQTPRYLIKTRGQQVTLSCSPISGHRSVSWYQQTPGQGLQFLFEYFSETQRNKGNFPGRFSGRQFSNSRSEMNVSTLELGDSALYLCASSLGLAGPSYNEQFFGPGTRLTVL.